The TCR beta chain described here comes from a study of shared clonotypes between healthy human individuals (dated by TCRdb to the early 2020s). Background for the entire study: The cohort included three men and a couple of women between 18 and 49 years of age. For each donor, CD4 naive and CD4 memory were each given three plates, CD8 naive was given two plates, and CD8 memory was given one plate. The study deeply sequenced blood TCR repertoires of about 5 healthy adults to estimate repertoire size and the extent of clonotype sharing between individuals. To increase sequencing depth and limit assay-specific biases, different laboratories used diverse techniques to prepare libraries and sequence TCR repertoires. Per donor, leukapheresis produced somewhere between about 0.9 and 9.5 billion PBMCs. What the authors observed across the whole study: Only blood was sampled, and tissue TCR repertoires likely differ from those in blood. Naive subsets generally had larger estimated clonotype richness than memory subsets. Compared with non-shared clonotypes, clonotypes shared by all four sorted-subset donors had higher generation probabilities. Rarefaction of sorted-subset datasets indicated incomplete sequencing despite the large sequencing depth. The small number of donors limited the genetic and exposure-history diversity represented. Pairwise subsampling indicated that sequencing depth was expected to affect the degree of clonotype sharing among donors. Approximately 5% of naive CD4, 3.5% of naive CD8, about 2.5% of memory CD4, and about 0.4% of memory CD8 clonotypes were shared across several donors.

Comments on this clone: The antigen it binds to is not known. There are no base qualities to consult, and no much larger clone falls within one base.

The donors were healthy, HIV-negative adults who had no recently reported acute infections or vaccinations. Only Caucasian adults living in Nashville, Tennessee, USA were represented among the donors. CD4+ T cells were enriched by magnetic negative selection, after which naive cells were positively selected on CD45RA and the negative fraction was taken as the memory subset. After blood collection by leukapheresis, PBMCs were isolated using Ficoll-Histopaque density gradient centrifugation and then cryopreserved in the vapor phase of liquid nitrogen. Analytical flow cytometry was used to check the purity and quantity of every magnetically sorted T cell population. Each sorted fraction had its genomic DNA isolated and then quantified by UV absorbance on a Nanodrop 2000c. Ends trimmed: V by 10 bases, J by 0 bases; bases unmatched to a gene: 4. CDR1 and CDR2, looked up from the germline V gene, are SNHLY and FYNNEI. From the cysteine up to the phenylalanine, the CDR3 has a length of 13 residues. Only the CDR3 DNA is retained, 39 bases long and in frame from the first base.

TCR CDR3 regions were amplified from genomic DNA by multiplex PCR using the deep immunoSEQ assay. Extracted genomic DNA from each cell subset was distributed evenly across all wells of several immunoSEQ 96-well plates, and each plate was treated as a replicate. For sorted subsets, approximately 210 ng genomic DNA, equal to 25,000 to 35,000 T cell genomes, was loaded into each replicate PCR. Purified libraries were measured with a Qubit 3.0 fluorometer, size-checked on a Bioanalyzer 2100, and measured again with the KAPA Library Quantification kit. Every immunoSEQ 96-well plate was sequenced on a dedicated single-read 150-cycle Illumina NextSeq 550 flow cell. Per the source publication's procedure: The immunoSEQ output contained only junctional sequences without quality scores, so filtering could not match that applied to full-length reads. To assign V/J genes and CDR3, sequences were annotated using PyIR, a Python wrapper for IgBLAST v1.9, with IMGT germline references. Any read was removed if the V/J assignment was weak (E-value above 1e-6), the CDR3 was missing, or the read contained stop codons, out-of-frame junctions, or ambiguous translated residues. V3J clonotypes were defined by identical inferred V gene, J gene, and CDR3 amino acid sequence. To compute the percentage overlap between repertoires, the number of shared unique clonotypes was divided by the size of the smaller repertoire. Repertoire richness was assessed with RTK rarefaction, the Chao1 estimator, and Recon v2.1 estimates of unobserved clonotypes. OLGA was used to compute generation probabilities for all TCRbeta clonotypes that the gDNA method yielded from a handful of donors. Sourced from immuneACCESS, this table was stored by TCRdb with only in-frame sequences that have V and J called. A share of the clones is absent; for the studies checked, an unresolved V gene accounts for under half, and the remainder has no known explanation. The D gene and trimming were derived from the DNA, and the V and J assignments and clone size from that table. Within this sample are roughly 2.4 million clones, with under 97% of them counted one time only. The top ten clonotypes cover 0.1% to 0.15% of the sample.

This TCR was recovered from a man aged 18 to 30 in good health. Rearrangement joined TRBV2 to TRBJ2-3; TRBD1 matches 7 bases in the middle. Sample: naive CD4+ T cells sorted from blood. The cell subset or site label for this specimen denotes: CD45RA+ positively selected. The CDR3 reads CATRQGSTDTQYF. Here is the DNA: TGTGCCACTAGACAGGGAAGCACAGATACGCAGTATTTT.